Below are 25 T cell receptor beta chains sequenced from a single sample in a study of breast tumors, draining lymph nodes, adjacent tissues. The lymph nodes were axillary draining lymph nodes from breast cancer patients. TCRdb used MiXCR to reprocess the multiplex PCR reads, holding one entry per CDR3 protein. Seen here are approximately 130,000 distinct CDR3 sequences, 21% observed once, and the top ten hold 2.2%. Material: axillary lymph node tissue. These receptors came from a female donor with breast cancer. Some clones in this sample may be carry-over from other donors' samples.

The chain links TRBV19 to TRBJ1-1; tentative D call: TRBD1 (6 bases). Trimming left V 4 bases short and J 5 bases short, with 17 bases between. This CDR3 has 15 amino acids. Germline lookup yields CDR1 LNHDA and CDR2 SQIVND (reference sequence). The CDR3 is CASSTPGGAGTEAFF. For the CDR3, the DNA is TGTGCCAGTAGTACCCCCGGGGGGGCTGGAACTGAAGCTTTCTTT.

This clonotype showed up many times. J is TRBJ2-1 and V is TRBV19; 10 bases align to TRBD2. Losses at the gene ends were 5 bases for V and 8 bases for J; bases not matched to a gene: 12. From germline, CDR1 is LNHDA and CDR2 SQIVND (reference sequence). The CDR3 is made up of 16 amino acids. CDR3 amino acids: CASSERRTSGWDEQFF. CDR3 coding DNA: TGTGCCAGTAGTGAGCGGCGGACTAGCGGATGGGATGAGCAGTTCTTC.

This clonotype was observed many times. The junction does not match germline at one end; this may be a read error. The chain employs TRBV20-1 and TRBJ2-1; 12 nucleotides match TRBD2. The germline gives CDR1 DFQATT, CDR2 SNEGSKA (reference sequence). The CDR3 is 14 amino acids. In DNA, the CDR3 is TGCAGTGCCGCGACTAGCGGGAGCTACAATAAGCAGTTCTTC. Protein sequence: CSAATSGSYNKQFF.

Ten or more counts support this clonotype. The gene calls are TRBV20-1 and TRBJ2-2; 10 bases line up with TRBD1. V lost 5 bases and J lost 7; bases outside the gene matches: 7. In germline, CDR1 is DFQATT, CDR2 SNEGSKA (reference sequence). The CDR3 sequence is 14 residues long. The CDR3 sequence is CSAPRDRGIGELFF. The CDR3 coding sequence is TGCAGTGCTCCCCGGGACAGGGGCATCGGGGAGCTGTTTTTT.

Of note for this clonotype: This may arise from a read error, as a much more abundant clone is one base away. J is TRBJ2-1 and V is TRBV6-4; no definite D call. CDR1 MRHNA and CDR2 SNTAGT come from the germline V gene. The CDR3 contains 15 residues. The CDR3 protein is CASSEEFLGNNEQLF. The DNA of the CDR3 is TGTGCCAGCAGTGAAGAATTTCTGGGTAACAATGAGCAGCTCTTC.

The chain carries TRBV27 and TRBJ2-7; 8 bases align to TRBD2. Germline V gene sequence: CDR1 MNHEY, CDR2 SMNVEV (reference sequence). The CDR3 extends over 15 amino acids. V was pared by 0 bases and J by 7 bases, with 8 bases of the junction left unmatched. This CDR3 is CASSLSGLVLTEQYF. CDR3 nucleotides: TGTGCCAGCAGTTTATCGGGACTAGTCCTCACGGAGCAGTACTTC.

Worth noting for this clonotype: A much larger clonotype is one base distant, so this may be a read error. The J gene is TRBJ1-5, the V gene TRBV2; D gene unclear. CDR3 length: 13 residues. V gave up 7 bases and J gave up 6 bases, with 13 bases separating them. Germline V gives CDR1 SNHLY, CDR2 FYNNEI. CDR3 loop: CASTFGESQPQHF. In DNA, the CDR3 is TGTGCCAGCACGTTTGGGGAGAGTCAGCCCCAGCATTTT.

This clonotype was counted at least ten times. In nucleotides, the CDR3 is TGCAGTGCTAGACCCCCAGCGGGAGTCAGCACAGATACGCAGTATTTT. Amino acids: CSARPPAGVSTDTQYF. The chain employs TRBV20-1 and TRBJ2-3; 8 bases match TRBD2. V shed 2 bases and J 0 bases; nucleotides not matched to a gene: 7. CDR3 length: 16 amino acids. Germline V gene sequence: CDR1 DFQATT, CDR2 SNEGSKA (reference sequence).

This clonotype was detected many times. The V and J genes are TRBV30 and TRBJ1-2, with D unresolved. Germline CDR1 reads GTSNPN; CDR2 reads SVGIG (reference sequence). The CDR3 covers 13 residues. The ends were cut back, 1 base at V and 1 base at J, with 7 bases in the middle. The CDR3 coding sequence is TGTGCCTGGAGTGACAGCTTTAACTATGGCTACACCTTC. This sequence encodes CAWSDSFNYGYTF.

The table lists this clonotype with a few counts. A much larger clonotype is one base distant, so this may be a read error. This chain links TRBV20-1 with TRBJ2-7; D might be TRBD1 or TRBD2, each matching 5 bases. This CDR3 contains 12 residues. The germline V gene has CDR1 DFQATT and CDR2 SNEGSKA (reference sequence). In nucleotides, the CDR3 is TGCAGTGCTAACGGGGCCTCCTACGAGCAGTGCTTC. This gives the protein CSANGASYEQCF.

This clonotype was counted ten times or more. The chain joins TRBV28 to TRBJ1-6; maybe TRBD1 (5 bases). CDR3 size: 13 residues. Trimming shortened V by 11 bases and J by 10 bases, and 18 bases separated the two germline ends. Germline V gene data show CDR1 as MDHEN and CDR2 as SYDVKM. The CDR3 nucleotides are TGTGCCGGCGGTGGGGGTTTGGGATCACCCCTCCACTTT. This encodes CAGGGGLGSPLHF.

On this clonotype itself: This may stem from a read error, because a much larger clone lies one nucleotide away. The V and J genes are TRBV9 and TRBJ2-1; TRBD2 aligns across 10 bases. The CDR3 is made up of 15 amino acids. J was trimmed by 9 bases and V by 0 bases; bases with no gene match: 6. From germline, CDR1 is SGDLS and CDR2 YYNGEE. The DNA of the CDR3 is TGTGCCAGCAGCGTAGAGGCTAGCGGGAGCGGTGAGCAGTTCTTC. It translates to CASSVEASGSGEQFF.

Many counts were recorded for this clonotype. The gene calls are TRBV5-6 and TRBJ2-2, with TRBD1 matching over 8 bases. The ends lost 4 bases at V and 7 bases at J; junction bases unmatched: 3. This CDR3 is 13 amino acids long. The germline V gene encodes CDR1 SGHDT and CDR2 YYEEEE. CDR3 DNA sequence: TGTGCCAGCAGCAATGACAGGGGCGGGGAGCTGTTTTTT. Translation gives CASSNDRGGELFF.

This clonotype was seen many times. The J gene is TRBJ2-7, the V gene TRBV27; D call uncertain. V lost 2 bases, J lost 5 bases, and 10 bases lay in between. The CDR3 runs 13 residues. CDR1 and CDR2 from the germline V gene are MNHEY and SMNVEV (reference sequence). CDR3 region: CASSLIWTDEQYF. CDR3 nucleotide sequence: TGTGCCAGCAGTTTAATTTGGACGGACGAGCAGTACTTC.

For this clonotype: This clone may be a read error of a much larger clone one base away. Here the CDR3 omits its conserved ending phenylalanine or tryptophan, so a read error is the likely source. The J gene is TRBJ2-5, the V gene TRBV7-8; 10 bases align to TRBD1. The V and J ends lost 5 bases and 4 bases, in that order; junction bases with no gene match: 7. Germline lookup yields CDR1 SGHVS and CDR2 FQNEAQ. The CDR3 spans 15 residues. DNA for the CDR3: TGTGCCAGCAGCACCGGGACAGGGGTTCGAGAGACCCAGTACTCC. Protein product: CASSTGTGVRETQYS.

In its sample, this clonotype was seen many times. The chain recombines TRBV25-1 with TRBJ2-2; 13 nucleotides agree with TRBD2. The V and J ends lost 6 bases and 5 bases, in that order; junction bases with no gene match: 12. This CDR3 is built from 18 residues. Germline CDR1 and CDR2: MGHDK and SYGVNS. The CDR3 DNA is TGTGCCAGCAGCCCCTCCCCCACTAGCGGGAGGGAGACCGGGGAGCTGTTTTTT. Encoded protein: CASSPSPTSGRETGELFF. The full variable domain, in which reference TRBV25-1 and TRBJ2-2 provide the parts outside the CDR3, is EADIYQTPRYLVIGTGKKITLECSQTMGHDKMYWYQQDPGMELHLIHYSYGVNSTEKGDLSSESTVSRIRTEHFPLTLESARPSHTSQYLCASSPSPTSGRETGELFFGEGSRLTVL.

This clonotype was recorded many times. The chain carries TRBV9 and TRBJ2-1; 9 bases are a match to TRBD2. Germline CDR1 and CDR2: SGDLS and YYNGEE. The junction had 2 bases not matched to a gene; V was cut back by 3 bases and J by 4 bases. This CDR3 is 14 amino acids long. The CDR3 DNA is TGTGCCAGCAGCGGGACTAGCGATTACAATGAGCAGTTCTTC. As protein: CASSGTSDYNEQFF. Full variable domain (remainder filled in from reference TRBV9 and TRBJ2-1): DSGVTQTPKHLITATGQRVTLRCSPRSGDLSVYWYQQSLDQGLQFLIQYYNGEERAKGNILERFSAQQFPDLHSELNLSSLELGDSALYFCASSGTSDYNEQFFGPGTRLTVL.

This clonotype has a count of ten or more. The chain joins TRBV5-6 to TRBJ2-5; no firm D call. Germline V CDR1 and CDR2: SGHDT, YYEEEE. The CDR3 has 13 residues. V was cut by 2 bases and J by 0 bases, with 5 bases left in between. In DNA form, the CDR3 reads TGTGCCAGCAGCTTATTCAACCAAGAGACCCAGTACTTC. Translation: CASSLFNQETQYF.

Turning to this clonotype: This CDR3 fails to terminate in the conserved phenylalanine or tryptophan, so it likely reflects a read error. This sequence joins TRBV28 and TRBJ2-7, with 9 bases identical to TRBD1. J lost 5 bases, V lost 6 bases, and 2 bases had no gene match. The V gene's germline CDR1 is MDHEN and CDR2 SYDVKM. This CDR3 region has 12 residues. The CDR3 DNA is TGTGCCAGCAGCGGGGACAGGGACGAGCAGTACCTC. It encodes CASSGDRDEQYL.

Concerning this clonotype itself: It may be a read error: a sequence one base away is much more abundant. The V and J genes are TRBV5-6 and TRBJ2-6; TRBD1 is a possible D gene (5 bases). CDR1 and CDR2 from the germline V gene are SGHDT and YYEEEE. V lost 3 bases and J lost 2, with 9 bases in between. CDR3 size: 15 residues. The CDR3 region has the DNA TGTGCCAGCAGCTCTAGGGGTACTGGGGCCAACGTCCTGACTTTC. Translated, it gives CASSSRGTGANVLTF.

This clonotype was recorded at least ten times. The J gene is TRBJ1-4, the V gene TRBV11-1; D call uncertain. V was shortened by 5 bases and J by 8 bases, with 6 bases between the two germline ends. The CDR3 consists of 11 residues. The germline gives CDR1 SGHAT, CDR2 FQDESV (reference sequence). CDR3 coding DNA: TGTGCCAGCAGCCAAGGGGAAAAACTGTTTTTT. Residues: CASSQGEKLFF.

This clonotype was observed at least ten times. The chain carries TRBV4-1 and TRBJ1-4, with 8 bases that match TRBD1. This CDR3 comprises 15 residues. V trimming: 0 bases; J trimming: 6 bases; junction bases outside the gene matches: 3. Germline CDR1 MGHRA, CDR2 YSYEKL. The CDR3 is CASSQEDRGHEKLFF. Here the CDR3 DNA reads TGCGCCAGCAGCCAAGAAGACAGGGGCCATGAAAAACTGTTTTTT.

Ten or more counts support this clonotype. V gene TRBV19 combines with J gene TRBJ2-6; no definite D call. This CDR3 spans 17 amino acids. The germline V gene encodes CDR1 LNHDA and CDR2 SQIVND (reference sequence). Deletions cut 3 bases from V and 0 bases from J, with 12 bases between. The CDR3 protein is CASSISGTYSGANVLTF. The CDR3 bases are TGTGCCAGTAGTATTTCCGGCACATACTCTGGGGCCAACGTCCTGACTTTC.

Ten or more counts support this clonotype. The chain employs TRBV19 and TRBJ1-2; a possible D gene is TRBD1 (6 bases). Germline CDR1 LNHDA, CDR2 SQIVND (reference sequence). Trimming removed 6 bases from V and 8 bases from J, with 16 bases in between. The CDR3 covers 13 residues. CDR3 nucleotide sequence: TGTGCCAGTAGCAGGACAGCCTCCGAAGGCTACACCTTC. This translates into CASSRTASEGYTF.

As concerns this clonotype: This could be a read error, since a much larger clone is one nucleotide away. V and J are TRBV6-5 and TRBJ1-2; TRBD1 agrees at 7 bases. Unmatched junction bases numbered 10, after V lost 5 bases and J lost 4 bases. Germline lookup yields CDR1 MNHEY and CDR2 SVGAGI. The CDR3 is 15 residues long. The CDR3 here is CASSAPRQGGYGYTF. CDR3 in DNA: TGTGCCAGCAGTGCACCGAGACAGGGAGGCTATGGCTACACCTTC.